The rows below give T cell receptor beta chains drawn from one sample of a study of cytotoxic CD8 clonotypes in ibrutinib-treated CLL. TCRdb keeps only in-frame clones here, not all; method: immunoSEQ multiplex PCR. The sample has approximately 350,000 clones, about 64% seen once; the top ten hold approximately 6%. The source was PBMCs, collected after 36 months of ibrutinib treatment. These receptors were obtained from a human donor with chronic lymphocytic leukemia. CDR3s include the opening cysteine and the closing phenylalanine or tryptophan. D genes are given only for firm matches. Clone size is shown for a subset of rows, as once, few, many or a class of expanded clone.

v_gene	d_gene	abundance	j_gene	CDR3nt	CDR3aa
TRBV18	-	-	TRBJ2-2	TGTGCCAGCTCACCACGGGGGGACTCGACCGGGGAGCTGTTTTTT	CASSPRGDSTGELFF
TRBV5-1	-	-	TRBJ2-7	TGCGCCAGCAGGGCTGATACGGGACATCTCTACGAGCAGTACTTC	CASRADTGHLYEQYF
TRBV18	-	-	TRBJ1-1	TGTGCCAGCTCAGTGGCCACTGAAGCTTTCTTT	CASSVATEAFF
TRBV4-1	-	-	TRBJ1-6	TGCGCCAGCAGCCAAGAAGGCAGGTTATCCTATAATTCACCCCTCCACTTT	CASSQEGRLSYNSPLHF
TRBV18	TRBD1	-	TRBJ2-1	TGTGCCAGCTCACCAGACAGGGCTAGGTACAATGAGCAGTTCTTC	CASSPDRARYNEQFF
TRBV6-5	-	-	TRBJ1-5	TGTGCCAGCAGTTACTCTGTGGGGGTCGGTCAGCCCCAGCATTTT	CASSYSVGVGQPQHF
TRBV5-4	-	-	TRBJ2-7	TGTGCCAGCAGCTTCCGTGATTCCTACGAGCAGTACTTC	CASSFRDSYEQYF
TRBV7-2	TRBD2	once	TRBJ2-7	TGTGCCAGCAGCTTAGCTGGGGGGGGAACTTACGAGCAGTACTTC	CASSLAGGGTYEQYF
TRBV9	-	-	TRBJ2-1	TGTGCCAGCAGCGTAGGCACAGGGAATGAGCAGTTCTTC	CASSVGTGNEQFF
TRBV2	-	few	TRBJ1-5	TGTGCCAGCAGTGAATGGGCAGTAAACGGGGGTCAGCCCCAGCATTTT	CASSEWAVNGGQPQHF
TRBV5-1	TRBD2	-	TRBJ2-5	TGCGCCAGCAGCCGGACTAGTCGGGAGACCCAGTACTTC	CASSRTSRETQYF
TRBV5-1	-	few	TRBJ1-2	TGCGCCAGCAGCTTGGGCAGGCCAGCGGTAATTGATGGCTACACCTTC	CASSLGRPAVIDGYTF
TRBV7-2	-	-	TRBJ2-7	TGTGCCAGCAGCTTATTTACCGGACCCTCCTACGAGCAGTACTTC	CASSLFTGPSYEQYF
TRBV29-1	TRBD1	-	TRBJ2-3	TGCAGCGTTGAAGGGCGGGACAGGGGGACAGATACGCAGTATTTT	CSVEGRDRGTDTQYF
TRBV5-1	-	-	TRBJ1-6	TGCGCCAGCAGCTTGGCGGCCCTGGGGACAAGTACTTCACCCCTCCACTTT	CASSLAALGTSTSPLHF
TRBV19	-	few	TRBJ2-1	TGTGCCAGTAGTCTAGGGACCGTTTACAATGAGCAGTTCTTC	CASSLGTVYNEQFF
TRBV11-3	TRBD2	-	TRBJ2-6	TGTGCCAGCAGCCAGGGACTAGCGGGGGAACCTGGGGCCAACGTCCTGACTTTC	CASSQGLAGEPGANVLTF
TRBV2	-	-	TRBJ1-1	TGTGCCAGCCGCCCCCGGACAGCCTCGAACACTGAAGCTTTCTTT	CASRPRTASNTEAFF
TRBV27	-	-	TRBJ2-5	TGTGCCAGCAGTCCCCGCACAGGGACCCGAGAGACCCAGTACTTC	CASSPRTGTRETQYF
TRBV29-1	-	-	TRBJ2-1	TGCAGCGTATTTTTCCCCGGACAGATGAACGGAGGGCAGTTCTTC	CSVFFPGQMNGGQFF
TRBV5-6	-	-	TRBJ1-6	TGTGCCAGCAGCTCGACGGGGGTCCCGGGGTCCTCCTATAATTCACCCCTCCACTTT	CASSSTGVPGSSYNSPLHF
TRBV5-3	-	few	TRBJ2-1	TGTGCCAGAAGCCACGCAGCGGTGAATGAGCAGTTCTTC	CARSHAAVNEQFF
TRBV4-3	-	few	TRBJ2-2	TGCGCCAGCAGCCAAGATTGGGCCACCGGGGAGCTGTTTTTT	CASSQDWATGELFF
TRBV6-1	TRBD1	-	TRBJ2-4	TGTGCCAGCAGTGAACGCCTCAGGGGGCGCGCCAAAAACATTCAGTACTTC	CASSERLRGRAKNIQYF
TRBV13	TRBD2	-	TRBJ2-3	TGTGCCAGCAGCTTAGATATCGGGAGGGCCCCAGATACGCAGTATTTT	CASSLDIGRAPDTQYF
TRBV28	TRBD1	once	TRBJ2-1	TGTGCCAGCAGTTTTTATCGAGGGGGCGAAAATGAGCAGTTCTTC	CASSFYRGGENEQFF
TRBV11-1	TRBD1	-	TRBJ1-1	TGTGCCAGCAGCCGTCCGGGACAGCCTCTGAAAGCTTTCTTT	CASSRPGQPLKAFF
TRBV5-1	-	few	TRBJ2-5	TGCGCCAGCAGCTTGGCCGGTTTCCAAGAGACCCAGTACTTC	CASSLAGFQETQYF
TRBV27	TRBD1	-	TRBJ2-5	TGTGCCAGCAGTAAGTCCTACAGGGGAGAGACCCAGTACTTC	CASSKSYRGETQYF
TRBV6-1	-	-	TRBJ2-3	TGTGCCAGCAGTGAAGAGGAGGATCCAGATACGCAGTATTTT	CASSEEEDPDTQYF
TRBV5-1	-	few	TRBJ1-2	TGCGCCAGCAGCCTGGCACTGGGGGACTATGGCTACACCTTC	CASSLALGDYGYTF
TRBV2	TRBD1	few	TRBJ1-1	TGTGCCAGCAGCGGACAGGGTTCCTCTGAAGCTTTCTTT	CASSGQGSSEAFF
TRBV18	-	-	TRBJ2-7	TGTGCCAGCTCACCTGCATTCGTGGGCGGGTCCTACGAGCAGTACTTC	CASSPAFVGGSYEQYF
TRBV27	TRBD2	few	TRBJ2-2	TGTGCCAGCAGTTGGCAGCGGGGCACCGGGGAGCTGTTTTTT	CASSWQRGTGELFF
TRBV7-7	-	-	TRBJ2-1	TGTGCCAGCAGCTTACTTAGGACCTCATCCTACAATGAGCAGTTCTTC	CASSLLRTSSYNEQFF
TRBV7-2	TRBD1	few	TRBJ1-2	TGTGCCAGCAGCTCTGGGACAGCCAGAATCTATGGCTACACCTTC	CASSSGTARIYGYTF
TRBV25-1	-	-	TRBJ2-7	TGTGCCAGCAGTGATATCTACGAGCAGTACTTC	CASSDIYEQYF
TRBV27	-	-	TRBJ1-5	TGTGCCAGCCGGGCGAGGGGGGGAGAAGGTCAGCCCCAGCATTTT	CASRARGGEGQPQHF
TRBV27	-	-	TRBJ2-1	TGTGCCAGCAGTTTCCAGGAGACGGTCTACAATGAGCAGTTCTTC	CASSFQETVYNEQFF
TRBV20-1	-	-	TRBJ2-7	TGCAGTGCTAGGAACTACGAGCAGTACTTC	CSARNYEQYF
TRBV10-3	-	few	TRBJ2-1	TGTGCCATCAGTGAGTCACCGGACTCCGACCCGCATGAGCAGTTCTTC	CAISESPDSDPHEQFF
TRBV6-6	-	-	TRBJ2-3	TGTGCCAGCAGCCAATTTACGGGGGCAGATACGCAGTATTTT	CASSQFTGADTQYF
TRBV19	-	-	TRBJ1-2	TGTGCCAGTAACCCCGGGACACCCTATGGCTACACCTTC	CASNPGTPYGYTF
TRBV6-5	TRBD1	once	TRBJ1-1	TGTGCCAGCAGTGCTTCAGGGGGTTACACTGAAGCTTTCTTT	CASSASGGYTEAFF
TRBV29-1	-	-	TRBJ1-4	TGCAGCGCCAAACAGGGATCCCCTTTTGCAACTAATGAAAAACTGTTTTTT	CSAKQGSPFATNEKLFF
TRBV7-2	-	-	TRBJ2-7	TGTGCCAGCAGCTTAGCGCTCACATTCTACGAGCAGTACTTC	CASSLALTFYEQYF
TRBV18	-	-	TRBJ2-7	TGTGCCAGCTCACTGGGGACGACCTGGGCTCACGAGCAGTACTTC	CASSLGTTWAHEQYF
TRBV19	-	few	TRBJ2-6	TGTGCCAGTAGTAGTCTTTTTGCTGGGGCCAACGTCCTGACTTTC	CASSSLFAGANVLTF
TRBV5-4	-	-	TRBJ2-5	TGTGCCAGCAGCTCGACTGACTACCGAGAGACCCAGTACTTC	CASSSTDYRETQYF
TRBV29-1	TRBD1	-	TRBJ1-4	TGCAGCGTTCCAGGGGGTTTGTCTAATGAAAAACTGTTTTTT	CSVPGGLSNEKLFF
TRBV5-6	-	-	TRBJ2-3	TGTGCCAGCAGCTTAATCGCGACCGATACGCAGTATTTT	CASSLIATDTQYF
TRBV27	TRBD2	-	TRBJ2-7	TGTGCCAGCAGTTCTAGCGGGAGGGATTACTACGAGCAGTACTTC	CASSSSGRDYYEQYF
TRBV23-1	-	-	TRBJ2-1	TGCGCCAGCAGTCGGCGAGGCAGATCTTCAATAGGGCAGTTCTTC	CASSRRGRSSIGQFF
TRBV5-6	-	-	TRBJ2-5	TGTGCCAGCAGCTTGGGGGTACTACCCCAAGAGACCCAGTACTTC	CASSLGVLPQETQYF
TRBV5-4	TRBD2	-	TRBJ2-5	TGTGCCAGCAGCTTGGGACTAGCGGATGAGACCCAGTACTTC	CASSLGLADETQYF
TRBV2	TRBD1	-	TRBJ1-5	TGTGCCAGCTCGAGGACAGGGGGACTTCAGCCCCAGCATTTT	CASSRTGGLQPQHF
TRBV13	TRBD1	-	TRBJ2-4	TGTGCCAGCAGCTCCCAGGGGGTCATTCAGTACTTC	CASSSQGVIQYF